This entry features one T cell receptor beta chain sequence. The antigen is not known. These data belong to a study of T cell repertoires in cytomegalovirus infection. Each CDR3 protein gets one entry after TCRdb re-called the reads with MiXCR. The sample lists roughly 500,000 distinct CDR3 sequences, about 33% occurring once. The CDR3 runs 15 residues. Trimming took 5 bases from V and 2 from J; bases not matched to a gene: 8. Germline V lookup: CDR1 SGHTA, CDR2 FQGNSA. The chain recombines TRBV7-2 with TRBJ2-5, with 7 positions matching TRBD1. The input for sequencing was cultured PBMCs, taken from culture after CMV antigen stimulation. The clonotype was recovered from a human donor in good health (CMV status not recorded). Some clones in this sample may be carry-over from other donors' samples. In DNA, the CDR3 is TGTGCCAGCAGCACGCAGACAGGGCAGCAAGAGACCCAGTACTTC. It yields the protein CASSTQTGQQETQYF.